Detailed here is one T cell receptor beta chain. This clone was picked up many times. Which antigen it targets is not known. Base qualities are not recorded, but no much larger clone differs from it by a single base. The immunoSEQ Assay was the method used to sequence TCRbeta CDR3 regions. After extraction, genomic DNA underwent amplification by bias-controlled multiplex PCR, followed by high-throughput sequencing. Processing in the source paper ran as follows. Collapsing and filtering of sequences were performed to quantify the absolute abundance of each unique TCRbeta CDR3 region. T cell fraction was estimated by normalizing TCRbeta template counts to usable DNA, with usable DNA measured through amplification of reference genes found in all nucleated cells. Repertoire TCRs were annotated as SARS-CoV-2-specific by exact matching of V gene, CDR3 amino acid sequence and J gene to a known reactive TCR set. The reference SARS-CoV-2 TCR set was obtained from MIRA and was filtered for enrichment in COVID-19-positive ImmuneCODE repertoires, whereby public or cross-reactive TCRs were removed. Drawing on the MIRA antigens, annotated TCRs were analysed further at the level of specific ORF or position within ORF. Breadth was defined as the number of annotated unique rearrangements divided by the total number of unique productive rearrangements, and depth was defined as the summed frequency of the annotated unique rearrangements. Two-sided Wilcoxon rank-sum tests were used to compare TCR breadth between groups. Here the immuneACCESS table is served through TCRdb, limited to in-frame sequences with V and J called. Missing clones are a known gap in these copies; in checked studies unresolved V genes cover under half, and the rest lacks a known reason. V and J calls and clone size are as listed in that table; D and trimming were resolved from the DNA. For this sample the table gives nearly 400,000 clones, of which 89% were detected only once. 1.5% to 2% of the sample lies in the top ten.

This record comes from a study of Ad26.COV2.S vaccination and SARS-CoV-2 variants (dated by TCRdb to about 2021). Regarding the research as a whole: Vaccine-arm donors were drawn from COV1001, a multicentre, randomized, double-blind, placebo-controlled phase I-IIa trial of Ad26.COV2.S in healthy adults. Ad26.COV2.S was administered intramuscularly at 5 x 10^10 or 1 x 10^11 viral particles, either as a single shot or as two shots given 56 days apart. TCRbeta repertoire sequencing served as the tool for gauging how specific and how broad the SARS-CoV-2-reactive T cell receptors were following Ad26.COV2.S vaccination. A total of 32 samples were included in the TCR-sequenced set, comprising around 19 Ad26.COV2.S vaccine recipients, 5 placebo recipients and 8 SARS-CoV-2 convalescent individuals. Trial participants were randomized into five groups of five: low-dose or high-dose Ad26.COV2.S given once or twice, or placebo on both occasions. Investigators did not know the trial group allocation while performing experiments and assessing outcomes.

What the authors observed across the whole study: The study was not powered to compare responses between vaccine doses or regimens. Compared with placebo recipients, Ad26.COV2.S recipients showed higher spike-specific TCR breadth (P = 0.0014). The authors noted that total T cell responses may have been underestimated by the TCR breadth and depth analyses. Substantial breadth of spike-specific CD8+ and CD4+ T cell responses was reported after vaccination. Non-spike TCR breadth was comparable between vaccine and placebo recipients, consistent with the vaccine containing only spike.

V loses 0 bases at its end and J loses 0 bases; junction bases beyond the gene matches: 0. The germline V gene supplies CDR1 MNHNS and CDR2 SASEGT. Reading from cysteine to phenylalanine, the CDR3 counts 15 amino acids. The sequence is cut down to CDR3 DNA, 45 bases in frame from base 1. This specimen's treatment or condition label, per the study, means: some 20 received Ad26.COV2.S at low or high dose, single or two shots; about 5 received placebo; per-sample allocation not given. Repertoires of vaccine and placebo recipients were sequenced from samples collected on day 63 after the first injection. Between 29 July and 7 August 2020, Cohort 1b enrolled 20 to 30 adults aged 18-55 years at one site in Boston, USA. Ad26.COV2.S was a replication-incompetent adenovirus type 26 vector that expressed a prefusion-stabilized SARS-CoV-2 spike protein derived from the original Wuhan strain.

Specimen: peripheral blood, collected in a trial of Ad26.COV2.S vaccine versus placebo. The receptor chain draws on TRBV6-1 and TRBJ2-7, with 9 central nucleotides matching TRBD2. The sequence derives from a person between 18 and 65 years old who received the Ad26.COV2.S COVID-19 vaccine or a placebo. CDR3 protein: CASSEASGSSYEQYF. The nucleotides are TGTGCCAGCAGTGAAGCTAGCGGGAGCTCCTACGAGCAGTACTTC.